One and the same sample provided the 21 T cell receptor beta chains below, sequenced in a study of PD-1 blockade in classical Hodgkin lymphoma. Clones were read by immunoSEQ multiplex PCR, and TCRdb kept only the in-frame ones, dropping some. The sample has around 40,000 clones; around 80% are singletons. Exposure to brentuximab vedotin varied, and each patient had relapsed following autologous stem cell transplantation. The sample in question was peripheral blood mononuclear cells (PBMCs), obtained at baseline. The receptors stem from a human donor with classical Hodgkin lymphoma.

The V gene is TRBV18, the J gene TRBJ2-2; D gene unclear. This CDR3 spans 18 amino acids. Germline CDR1 KGHSH, CDR2 LQKENI. The V and J ends lost 4 bases and 4 bases respectively, with 22 bases between them. The CDR3: CASSRFSQVGRGTGELFF. In DNA form, the CDR3 reads TGTGCCAGCTCACGGTTCTCCCAGGTCGGGCGAGGCACCGGGGAGCTGTTTTTT.

This rearrangement joins TRBV4-1 to TRBJ2-5, with TRBD1 matching 8 bases. CDR1 and CDR2 from the germline V gene are MGHRA and YSYEKL. This CDR3 contains 17 residues. Losses at the gene ends were 0 bases for V and 4 bases for J; bases not matched to a gene: 10. DNA of the CDR3: TGCGCCAGCAGCCAAGATGGGTTCGGACAGGGAGGAGAGACCCAGTACTTC. Translated: CASSQDGFGQGGETQYF.

This clone has more than one count but fewer than ten. This CDR3 reads CASSPTNQPQHF. Here the CDR3 DNA reads TGTGCCAGCTCACCAACTAATCAGCCCCAGCATTTT. The chain has TRBV18 and TRBJ1-5; no definite D call. With 2 bases removed from V and 4 bases from J, the gap between germline ends came to 3 bases. Germline CDR1 reads KGHSH; CDR2 reads LQKENI. The CDR3 covers 12 residues.

This clone came up once. V is TRBV4-1 and J is TRBJ2-3; TRBD1 is a possible D gene (6 bases). There are 16 residues in the CDR3. Trimming took off 0 bases at V and 5 bases at J, with 15 bases between the two ends. Germline assignment: CDR1 MGHRA and CDR2 YSYEKL. The CDR3 DNA reads as TGCGCCAGCAGCCAAGAAGGATCAGGGGCAGGAGATACGCAGTATTTT. Its translation: CASSQEGSGAGDTQYF.

V gene TRBV19 combines with J gene TRBJ1-4; 8 nucleotides line up with TRBD1. The CDR3 has 15 amino acids. The V segment lost 3 bases and the J segment 9 bases; nucleotides outside the gene matches: 9. Per germline, CDR1 LNHDA and CDR2 SQIVND (reference sequence). This CDR3 is CASSIQAGGRKKLFF. The CDR3 nucleotides read TGTGCCAGTAGTATCCAAGCAGGGGGCAGGAAAAAACTGTTTTTT.

The V gene is TRBV7-9, the J gene TRBJ2-3; D unresolved. Germline V gene data show CDR1 as SEHNR and CDR2 as FQNEAQ (reference sequence). The CDR3 runs 14 residues. The V end was cut by 3 bases, the J end by 2 bases, with 9 bases between. In DNA form, the CDR3 reads TGTGCCAGCAGCTTCCGAGGTTCCACAGATACGCAGTATTTT. Its translation is CASSFRGSTDTQYF. Drawing the rest from reference TRBV7-9 and TRBJ2-3, the complete variable domain is DTGVSQNPRHKITKRGQNVTFRCDPISEHNRLYWYRQTLGQGPEFLTYFQNEAQLEKSRLLSDRFSAERPKGSFSTLEIQRTEQGDSAMYLCASSFRGSTDTQYFGPGTRLTVL.

The chain carries TRBV29-1 and TRBJ2-5; TRBD2 aligns across 9 bases. This CDR3 contains 14 residues. Trimming cost V 6 bases and J 4 bases; bases outside gene matches: 9. Germline V CDR1 and CDR2: SQVTM, ANQGSEA. CDR3 nucleotide sequence: TGCAGCGTCCCCTTAGCGGGGGCGGGAGAGACCCAGTACTTC. Residues: CSVPLAGAGETQYF.

The gene calls are TRBV7-2 and TRBJ2-7; D gene uncertain. Germline V CDR1 and CDR2: SGHTA, FQGNSA. V lost 1 base and J lost 2, with 12 bases in between. CDR3 length equals 15 residues. CDR3 residues: CASSLDELRPYEQYF. The CDR3 DNA reads TGTGCCAGCAGCTTAGATGAATTACGCCCCTACGAGCAGTACTTC.

This sequence joins TRBV5-8 and TRBJ1-4; 8 bases match TRBD1. The CDR3 totals 20 residues. V shed 3 bases, J shed 9 bases, and the junction held 25 bases outside the gene matches. The germline V gene encodes CDR1 SGHTS and CDR2 YDEGEE. The CDR3 is CASSSGQGDIRTLPMKKLFF. DNA of the CDR3: TGTGCCAGCAGCTCCGGACAGGGCGACATCCGTACCCTCCCAATGAAAAAACTGTTTTTT.

The chain is built from TRBV6-6 and TRBJ1-1, with 7 nucleotides matching TRBD1. The germline CDR1 and CDR2 sequences are MNHNY and SVGAGI (reference sequence). The CDR3 is 14 residues long. J lost 1 base, V lost 5 bases, and 4 bases had no gene match. CDR3 loop: CASSPYRGNTEAFF. CDR3 coding DNA: TGTGCCAGCAGTCCTTACAGGGGGAACACTGAAGCTTTCTTT.

The chain combines TRBV9 with TRBJ2-2; either TRBD1 or TRBD2 may fit D (5 bases each). There are 16 residues in the CDR3. CDR1 is SGDLS, CDR2 YYNGEE, per germline. V was pared by 0 bases and J by 7 bases, with 16 bases between. This CDR3 is CASSVGARARGGELFF. CDR3 DNA: TGTGCCAGCAGCGTAGGAGCCAGGGCCCGGGGCGGGGAGCTGTTTTTT.

The rearrangement joins TRBV10-3 to TRBJ2-3; possibly TRBD2 for D (5 bases). Germline lookup yields CDR1 ENHRY and CDR2 SYGVKD. The V gene lost 0 bases and the J gene lost 5 bases, with 12 bases spanning the gap. CDR3 size: 15 residues. The CDR3 sequence is CAISESLEVRDTQYF. The DNA of the CDR3 is TGTGCCATCAGTGAGTCGTTGGAGGTTAGAGATACGCAGTATTTT.

The chain recombines TRBV7-3 with TRBJ2-7, with 15 bases aligning to TRBD2. The J segment lost 5 bases and the V segment lost 4 bases, leaving 6 bases of the junction unmatched. Germline V gene sequence: CDR1 SGHTA, CDR2 FQGTGA. This CDR3 comprises 16 residues. The CDR3 spells CASSSGLAGGPDEQYF. DNA for the CDR3: TGTGCCAGCAGCTCCGGACTAGCGGGGGGGCCGGACGAGCAGTACTTC. The full variable domain, completed using reference TRBV7-3 and TRBJ2-7, is GAGVSQTPSNKVTEKGKYVELRCDPISGHTALYWYRQSLGQGPEFLIYFQGTGAADDSGLPNDRFFAVRPEGSVSTLKIQRTERGDSAVYLCASSSGLAGGPDEQYFGPGTRLTVT.

This chain joins TRBV18 and TRBJ2-1, with D perhaps assigned TRBD1 or TRBD2 (6 bases each). Germline V gene lookup returns CDR1 KGHSH and CDR2 LQKENI. This CDR3 comprises 17 residues. Trimming stripped 5 bases from V and 2 bases from J, with 19 bases between. CDR3 sequence: CASSWAEGGRPYNEQFF. The CDR3 nucleotides are TGTGCCAGCTCATGGGCCGAAGGGGGGAGGCCCTACAATGAGCAGTTCTTC.

The chain links TRBV6-6 to TRBJ2-3; D not resolved. Trimming took off 2 bases at V and 3 bases at J, with 6 bases between the two ends. Germline loops: CDR1 MNHNY, CDR2 SVGAGI (reference sequence). This CDR3 spans 13 amino acids. CDR3 sequence reads: CASSYELTDTQYF. In nucleotides, the CDR3 is TGTGCCAGCAGTTACGAGCTGACAGATACGCAGTATTTT.

The gene calls are TRBV5-5 and TRBJ1-2; no definite D call. V was trimmed by 0 bases and J by 6 bases, leaving 0 bases between them. Germline CDR1 SGHKS, CDR2 YYEKEE (reference sequence). The CDR3 extends over 10 amino acids. The CDR3 reads CASSLDGYTF. In DNA, the CDR3 is TGTGCCAGCAGCTTGGATGGCTACACCTTC.

CDR3 DNA sequence: TGTGCCAGCTCATCAAATGCGGGGTTGATAACAGAGACCCAGTACTTC. As protein: CASSSNAGLITETQYF. The gene calls are TRBV18 and TRBJ2-5; weak D call: TRBD2 (6 bases). CDR3 size: 16 residues. CDR1 is KGHSH, CDR2 LQKENI, per germline. V was pared by 5 bases and J by 4 bases, with 20 bases between.

CDR3 nucleotide sequence: TGTGCCTGGATGGGGGAGAATAATTCACCCCTCCACTTT. Protein sequence: CAWMGENNSPLHF. The chain carries TRBV30 and TRBJ1-6; a possible D gene is TRBD1 (5 bases). Germline CDR1 is GTSNPN and CDR2 is SVGIG (reference sequence). CDR3 length: 13 residues. Trimming pared 4 bases from V and 5 bases from J, leaving 9 bases between.

The J gene is TRBJ1-2, the V gene TRBV6-1, with a possible D match to TRBD1 (6 bases). The CDR3 has 14 amino acids. The V gene's germline CDR1 is MNHNS and CDR2 SASEGT. The V and J ends lost 2 bases and 4 bases respectively, with 11 bases between them. The chain's CDR3 is CASSEWGDTYGYTF. DNA of the CDR3: TGTGCCAGCAGTGAATGGGGGGACACCTATGGCTACACCTTC.

This clone was seen just once. The chain couples TRBV7-2 to TRBJ1-5; TRBD1 matches at 8 bases. The germline gives CDR1 SGHTA, CDR2 FQGNSA. CDR3 length equals 13 residues. The ends lost 5 bases at V and 4 bases at J; junction bases unmatched: 1. The CDR3, as DNA: TGTGCCAGCAGCGACAGGGGAAATCAGCCCCAGCATTTT. Translated, it gives CASSDRGNQPQHF.

This chain uses TRBV2 with TRBJ2-7; possible D gene TRBD1, 5 bases. This CDR3 spans 14 amino acids. Germline loops: CDR1 SNHLY, CDR2 FYNNEI. V was clipped by 3 bases and J by 3 bases, with 12 bases between them. CDR3 amino acids: CASSDSKGVYEQYF. The CDR3 DNA follows: TGTGCCAGCAGTGACTCGAAAGGGGTCTACGAGCAGTACTTC.